The next 7 T cell receptor beta chains were all read from a single sample in a study of type 1 regulatory T cells. Study-wide results and limits: Tr1 cells had a more restricted TCR repertoire than non-Tr1 cells.

What these receptors recognize is not known. TCRdb called the reads again in MiXCR, with one record for every CDR3 protein. This sample has about 71,000 distinct CDR3 sequences, with more than 20% found just once. The sequenced sample was cultured type 1 regulatory T (Tr1) cells, either the whole culture or a sorted fraction (not recorded which). All receptors derive from a human donor in good health.

This clonotype was seen only a few times. The chain has TRBV5-6 and TRBJ2-1, with D perhaps assigned TRBD1 or TRBD2 (5 bases each). The CDR3 has 15 residues. CDR1 is SGHDT and CDR2 is YYEEEE in the germline V gene. V was cut by 2 bases and J by 4 bases, with 13 bases left in between. The CDR3 nucleotides read TGTGCCAGCAGCTTTCGGGGCGTCGGGTACAATGAGCAGTTCTTC. It translates to CASSFRGVGYNEQFF.

In this sample, this clonotype turned up a few times. The chain recombines TRBV5-6 with TRBJ1-5; D unclear. The germline V gene encodes CDR1 SGHDT and CDR2 YYEEEE. V was clipped by 0 bases and J by 4 bases, with 14 bases between them. The CDR3 has 16 amino acids. CDR3 in DNA: TGTGCCAGCAGCTTGGGTCCGCCCCGGGCAAATCAGCCCCAGCATTTT. Translating gives CASSLGPPRANQPQHF.

The chain couples TRBV27 to TRBJ2-2; tentative D call: TRBD1 (6 bases). There are 15 residues in the CDR3. V was shortened by 2 bases and J by 3 bases, with 10 bases between the two germline ends. Germline V lookup: CDR1 MNHEY, CDR2 SMNVEV (reference sequence). The CDR3: CASSLMGAYTGELFF. In nucleotides, the CDR3 is TGTGCCAGCAGTTTAATGGGGGCGTACACCGGGGAGCTGTTTTTT.

This clonotype was observed at least ten times. The chain employs TRBV18 and TRBJ1-1; 7 bases are a match to TRBD1. CDR1 is KGHSH and CDR2 is LQKENI in the germline V gene. The CDR3 spans 15 residues. V was clipped by 6 bases and J by 1 base; unmatched bases: 8. CDR3 protein: CASSLQQGWNTEAFF. Here the CDR3 DNA reads TGTGCCAGCTCGCTACAACAGGGGTGGAACACTGAAGCTTTCTTT.

This clonotype was seen only a few times. The chain employs TRBV30 and TRBJ1-2; 8 bases match TRBD1. J gave up 8 bases and V 4 bases, and 12 bases lay outside the gene matches. The CDR3 covers 14 residues. Germline CDR1 is GTSNPN and CDR2 is SVGIG (reference sequence). Written as DNA, the CDR3 is TGTGCCTGGACCACTCAAGGACAGGGTGGCGGCTACACCTTC. Translation gives CAWTTQGQGGGYTF.

The V and J genes are TRBV7-9 and TRBJ1-5; D might be TRBD1 (6 bases). The CDR3 runs 16 residues. Trimming left V 4 bases short and J 0 bases short, with 13 bases between. The germline V gene encodes CDR1 SEHNR and CDR2 FQNEAQ (reference sequence). As DNA, the CDR3 is TGTGCCAGCAGCTCTGGACAGTCTAATAGCAATCAGCCCCAGCATTTT. It specifies CASSSGQSNSNQPQHF.

This clonotype was seen repeatedly, ten times or more. The chain employs TRBV12-3 or TRBV12-4 and TRBJ2-2, with D maybe TRBD1 (5 bases). Trimming left V 6 bases short and J 6 bases short, with 14 bases between. The length of the CDR3 is 14 residues. The CDR3 bases are TGTGCCAGCAGGGTAGACAGTTACTCCGGGGAGCTGTTTTTT. This translates into CASRVDSYSGELFF.